This T cell receptor (beta chain) appears in the sequencing data of a study of shared clonotypes between healthy human individuals. The protocol was immunoSEQ multiplex PCR, while the TCRdb copy is restricted to in-frame clones and leaves out a portion. The sample lists a few million clones, about 92% occurring once. Findings and limits, study-wide: Sequencing depth was expected to influence donor clonotype sharing.

With respect to this clone: The antigen is undetermined.

The CDR3 is made up of 17 amino acids. Germline V gene lookup returns CDR1 SGHVS and CDR2 FQNEAQ. V shed 5 bases, J shed 9 bases, and the junction held 21 bases outside the gene matches. The rearrangement uses TRBV7-8 and TRBJ2-7; TRBD2 matches at 8 bases. This TCR was sampled from a man aged 18 to 35 in good health. Some clones in this sample may be carry-over from other donors' samples. The sequencing input was naive CD4+ T cells from PBMCs. Subset specified: CD45RA+ positively selected. The CDR3 here is CASSTPRYSGKAPGQYF. DNA for the CDR3: TGTGCCAGCAGCACCCCTCGTTATAGCGGGAAGGCCCCTGGGCAGTACTTC.